One sample yielded the 6 T cell receptor beta chains listed below, sequenced in a study of blood T cells in healthy people across ages. Primers used in a second PCR of about 7 to 12 cycles were a sample-barcoded 5' primer and a J-beta primer mix. TCRdb re-derived calls from the 5' RACE reads in MiXCR, one entry per CDR3 protein. Of fewer than 800,000 distinct CDR3 sequences in the sample, 20% to 25% were seen once. The material sequenced was blood. These receptors originate from a man aged 70 or older in good health.

The chain couples TRBV29-1 to TRBJ2-3, with 7 bases matching TRBD1. CDR3 length: 13 amino acids. CDR1 is SQVTM and CDR2 is ANQGSEA in the germline V gene. J lost 0 bases, V lost 8 bases, and 5 bases had no gene match. CDR3 DNA: TGCAGCCTGACAGGGAGAAGCACAGATACGCAGTATTTT. Translated, it gives CSLTGRSTDTQYF.

This rearrangement joins TRBV28 to TRBJ1-4; 7 nucleotides line up with TRBD1. V was pared by 2 bases and J by 13 bases, with 4 bases of the junction left unmatched. The germline gives CDR1 MDHEN, CDR2 SYDVKM. The CDR3 loop spans 12 amino acids. The CDR3 here is CASSLMRDRLFF. The DNA for the CDR3 is TGTGCCAGCAGTTTAATGAGGGACAGACTGTTTTTT.

The gene calls are TRBV11-2 and TRBJ2-3, with TRBD2 as a possible D gene (6 bases). Trimming shortened V by 1 base and J by 4 bases, and 12 bases separated the two germline ends. CDR1 and CDR2 (germline): SGHAT, FQNNGV. The CDR3 sequence is 15 residues long. The CDR3 loop is CASSLVPGAPDTQYF. For the CDR3, the DNA is TGTGCCAGCAGCTTAGTACCGGGAGCTCCAGATACGCAGTATTTT.

This clonotype was recorded at least ten times. The V gene is TRBV29-1, the J gene TRBJ1-2, with a tentative D call TRBD1 (5 bases). The CDR3 loop spans 16 amino acids. Trimming took off 2 bases at V and 2 bases at J, with 18 bases between the two ends. Germline CDR1 SQVTM, CDR2 ANQGSEA. CDR3 region: CSVERPVDWGNYGYTF. The CDR3 DNA sequence: TGCAGCGTTGAAAGACCGGTGGACTGGGGGAACTATGGCTACACCTTC.

The chain uses TRBV18 and TRBJ1-5; TRBD1 matches at 7 bases. The V and J ends lost 3 bases and 7 bases, in that order; junction bases with no gene match: 9. The length of the CDR3 is 15 residues. The germline V gene encodes CDR1 KGHSH and CDR2 LQKENI. The CDR3 DNA is TGTGCCAGCTCACCTAGACAGGGACATGGACAGCCCCAGCATTTT. Translating it yields CASSPRQGHGQPQHF.

The table lists this clonotype with many counts. CDR3 nucleotides: TGCGCCAGCAGCCGCACAGCGCCCTACAATGAGCAGTTCTTC. Translation: CASSRTAPYNEQFF. The V gene is TRBV5-1, the J gene TRBJ2-1; D remains ambiguous. V lost 4 bases and J lost 2, with 10 bases in between. This CDR3 is built from 14 residues. Germline CDR1 and CDR2: SGHRS and YFSETQ.